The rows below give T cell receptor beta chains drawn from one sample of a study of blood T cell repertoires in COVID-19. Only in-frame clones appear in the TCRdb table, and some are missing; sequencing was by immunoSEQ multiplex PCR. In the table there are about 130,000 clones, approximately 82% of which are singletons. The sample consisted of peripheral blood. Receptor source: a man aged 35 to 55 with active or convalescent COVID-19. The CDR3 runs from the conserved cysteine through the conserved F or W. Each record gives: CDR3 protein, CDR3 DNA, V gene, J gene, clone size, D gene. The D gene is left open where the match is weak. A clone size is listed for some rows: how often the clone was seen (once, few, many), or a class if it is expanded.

CASSLRQYGYTF,TGTGCCAGCAGTTTGCGGCAGTATGGCTACACCTTC,TRBV12-3/TRBV12-4,TRBJ1-2,NA,NA
CSVEDPGGQYF,TGCAGCGTTGAAGACCCCGGTGGGCAGTACTTC,TRBV29-1,TRBJ2-7,NA,NA
CAPWLGVRKGYTF,TGCGCCCCCTGGTTAGGGGTACGGAAGGGCTACACCTTC,TRBV23-1,TRBJ1-2,NA,NA
CAISEGQPYEQYF,TGTGCCATCAGTGAGGGACAGCCCTACGAGCAGTACTTC,TRBV10-3,TRBJ2-7,NA,NA
CASSLGLAGLQETQYF,TGCGCCAGCAGCTTGGGACTAGCGGGCCTACAAGAGACCCAGTACTTC,TRBV5-1,TRBJ2-5,NA,TRBD2
CASSAGATSGTDTQYF,TGTGCCAGCAGCGCTGGGGCGACTAGCGGCACAGATACGCAGTATTTT,TRBV9,TRBJ2-3,NA,TRBD2
CASSLSGEQPQHF,TGCGCCAGCAGCCTATCCGGGGAACAGCCCCAGCATTTT,TRBV4-1,TRBJ1-5,NA,NA
CASSLALDSRTGELFF,TGTGCCAGCAGCTTGGCCTTGGACTCTCGCACCGGGGAGCTGTTTTTT,TRBV5-5,TRBJ2-2,NA,NA
CASSVVEGAINEKLFF,TGTGCCAGTAGTGTCGTCGAGGGGGCTATTAATGAAAAACTGTTTTTT,TRBV19,TRBJ1-4,NA,TRBD1
CASSIKGDRGTGELFF,TGTGCCAGTAGTATTAAAGGAGACAGGGGTACCGGGGAGCTGTTTTTT,TRBV19,TRBJ2-2,NA,TRBD1
CSVEGGGYTF,TGCAGCGTTGAAGGGGGCGGCTACACCTTC,TRBV29-1,TRBJ1-2,NA,NA
CASSPGTGFDQPQHF,TGTGCCAGCAGCCCCGGGACAGGGTTTGATCAGCCCCAGCATTTT,TRBV7-9,TRBJ1-5,few,TRBD1
CASSILTGQGYGYTF,TGTGCCAGTAGTATACTGACAGGACAAGGCTATGGCTACACCTTC,TRBV19,TRBJ1-2,NA,NA
CASSERTGEVGYTF,TGTGCCAGCAGTGAAAGGACAGGGGAAGTTGGCTACACCTTC,TRBV6-1,TRBJ1-2,NA,TRBD1
CASSLQSSYNSPLHF,TGTGCCAGCAGCCTACAGAGCTCCTATAATTCACCCCTCCACTTT,TRBV7-3,TRBJ1-6,NA,NA
CASSSGLVDTQYF,TGTGCCAGCAGCTCGGGACTGGTAGATACGCAGTATTTT,TRBV7-3,TRBJ2-3,once,NA
CASSQGTGLNSPLHF,TGTGCCAGCTCCCAAGGGACAGGGCTGAATTCACCCCTCCACTTT,TRBV18,TRBJ1-6,once,TRBD1
CASSSRGQGSGAFF,TGTGCCAGTAGTTCCCGTGGACAGGGCAGTGGAGCTTTCTTT,TRBV19,TRBJ1-1,NA,TRBD1
CSVGGQNYGYTF,TGCAGCGTTGGTGGTCAGAACTATGGCTACACCTTC,TRBV29-1,TRBJ1-2,NA,NA
CASSYKPDRPGYGYTF,TGTGCCAGCAGCTACAAGCCGGACAGACCGGGCTATGGCTACACCTTC,TRBV3-1/TRBV3-2,TRBJ1-2,NA,NA
CASSSWAVSNQPQHF,TGTGCCAGCAGTTCGTGGGCCGTAAGCAATCAGCCCCAGCATTTT,TRBV6-2/TRBV6-3,TRBJ1-5,NA,NA
CASSLEPQTLNSPLHF,TGTGCCAGCAGCTTAGAGCCACAGACCCTAAATTCACCCCTCCACTTT,TRBV7-2,TRBJ1-6,NA,NA
CASSGSSRDTKTSETQYF,TGCGCCAGCAGCGGATCCTCCCGGGACACCAAGACCTCAGAGACCCAGTACTTC,TRBV5-1,TRBJ2-5,NA,NA
CASSRGGLLYNEQFF,TGTGCCAGCAGCCGCGGGGGGCTCTTGTACAATGAGCAGTTCTTC,TRBV14,TRBJ2-1,NA,TRBD2